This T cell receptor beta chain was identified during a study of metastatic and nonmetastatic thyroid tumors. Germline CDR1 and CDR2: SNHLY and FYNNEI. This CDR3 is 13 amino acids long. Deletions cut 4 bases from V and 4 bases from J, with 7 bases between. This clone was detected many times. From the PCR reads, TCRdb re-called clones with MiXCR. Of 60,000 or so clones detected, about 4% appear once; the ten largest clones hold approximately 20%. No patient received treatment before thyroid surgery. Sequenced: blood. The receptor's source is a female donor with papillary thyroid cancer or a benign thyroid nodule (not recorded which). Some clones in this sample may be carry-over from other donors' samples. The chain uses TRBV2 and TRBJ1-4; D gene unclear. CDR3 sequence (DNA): TGTGCCAGCAGTGGGGATATTAATGAAAAACTGTTTTTT. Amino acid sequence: CASSGDINEKLFF.